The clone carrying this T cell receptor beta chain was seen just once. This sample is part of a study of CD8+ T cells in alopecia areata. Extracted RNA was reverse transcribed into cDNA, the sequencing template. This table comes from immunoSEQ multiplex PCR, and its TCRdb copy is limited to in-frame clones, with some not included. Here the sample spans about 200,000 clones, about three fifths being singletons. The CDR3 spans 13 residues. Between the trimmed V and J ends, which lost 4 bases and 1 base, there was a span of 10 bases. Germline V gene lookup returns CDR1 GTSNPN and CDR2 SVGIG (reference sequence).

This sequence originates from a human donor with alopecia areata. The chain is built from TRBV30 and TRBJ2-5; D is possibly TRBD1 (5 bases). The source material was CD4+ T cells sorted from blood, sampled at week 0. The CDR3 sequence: CAWMRQSQETQYF. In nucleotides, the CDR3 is TGTGCCTGGATGCGACAGTCCCAAGAGACCCAGTACTTC.